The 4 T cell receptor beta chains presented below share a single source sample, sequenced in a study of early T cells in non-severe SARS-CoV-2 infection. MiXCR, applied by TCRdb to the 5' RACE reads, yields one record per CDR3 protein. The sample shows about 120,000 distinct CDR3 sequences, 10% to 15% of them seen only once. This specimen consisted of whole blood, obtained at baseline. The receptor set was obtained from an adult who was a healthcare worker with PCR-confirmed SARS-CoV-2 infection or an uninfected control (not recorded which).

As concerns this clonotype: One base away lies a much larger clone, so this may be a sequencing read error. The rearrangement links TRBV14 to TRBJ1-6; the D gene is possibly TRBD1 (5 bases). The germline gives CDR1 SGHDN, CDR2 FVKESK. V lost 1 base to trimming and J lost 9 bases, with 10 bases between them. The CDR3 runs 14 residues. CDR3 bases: TGTGCCAGCAGCCAAGCGGGGGACGGTTCACCCCTCCACTTT. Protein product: CASSQAGDGSPLHF.

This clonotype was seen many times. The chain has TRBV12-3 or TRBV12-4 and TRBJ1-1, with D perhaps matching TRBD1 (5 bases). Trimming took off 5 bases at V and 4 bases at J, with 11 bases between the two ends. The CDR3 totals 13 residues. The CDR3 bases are TGTGCCAGCAGTCCCCAAAGGGGCACTGAAGCTTTCTTT. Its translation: CASSPQRGTEAFF.

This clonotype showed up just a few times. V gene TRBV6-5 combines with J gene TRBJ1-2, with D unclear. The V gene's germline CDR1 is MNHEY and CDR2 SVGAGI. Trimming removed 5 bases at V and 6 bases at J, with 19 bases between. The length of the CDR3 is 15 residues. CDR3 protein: CASSRRGSLPDGYTF. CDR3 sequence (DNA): TGTGCCAGCAGTAGACGCGGGAGCCTCCCGGATGGCTACACCTTC.

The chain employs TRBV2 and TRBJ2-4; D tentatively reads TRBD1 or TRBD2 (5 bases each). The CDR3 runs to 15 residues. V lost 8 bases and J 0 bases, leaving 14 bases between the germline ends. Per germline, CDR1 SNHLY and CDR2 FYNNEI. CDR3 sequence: CASLKSGTAKNIQYF. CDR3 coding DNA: TGTGCCAGCCTTAAATCCGGGACAGCCAAAAACATTCAGTACTTC.